Listed below are T cell receptor beta chains from one sample, sequenced in a study of blood T cell repertoires in COVID-19. Assay: immunoSEQ multiplex PCR; the TCRdb copy retains only in-frame clones and omits some. The repertoire holds approximately 180,000 clones, with roughly 84% as singletons. Sequenced: peripheral blood. These receptors were taken from a woman over 75 with acute or convalescent COVID-19. Each CDR3 is given with its conserved first and last residue.

CDR3 length	V gene	J gene	CDR3 protein
15	TRBV7-2	TRBJ2-7	CASSSTSGGLYEQYF
13	TRBV10-2	TRBJ2-5	CASSEFEVRAQYF
13	TRBV7-2	TRBJ1-1	CASSFRQSKVAFF
14	TRBV12-5	TRBJ1-1	CASGLAGGGTEAFF
14	TRBV19	TRBJ1-5	CASSIEAWRQPQHF
15	TRBV6-5	TRBJ1-2	CASPHGLAVDRGYTF
15	TRBV5-1	TRBJ2-1	CASSSGSSPYNEQFF
14	TRBV5-4	TRBJ2-7	CASSNDRGQREQYF
15	TRBV2	TRBJ1-4	CASSARGGNGRKLFF
16	TRBV11-3	TRBJ2-2	CASSPGLAGGPGELFF
14	TRBV5-4	TRBJ2-7	CASSLTSDSYEQYF
16	TRBV7-3	TRBJ2-1	CASSPRGLAGANEQFF
12	TRBV7-9	TRBJ2-7	CASSSSSYEQYF
15	TRBV7-2	TRBJ2-7	CASSSSGTRVGEQYF
15	TRBV19	TRBJ1-6	CASSIGHLEGSPLHF
15	TRBV7-9	TRBJ1-6	CASSFGGIYNSPLHF
16	TRBV7-8	TRBJ2-3	CASSDAPALVADTQYF
15	TRBV5-4	TRBJ2-5	CASSSRTSGQETQYF
14	TRBV29-1	TRBJ2-1	CSVDTSGGANEQFF
15	TRBV9	TRBJ1-1	CASSARGQGNTEAFF
17	TRBV4-1	TRBJ2-3	CASSQDTQRGGTDTQYF
13	TRBV18	TRBJ1-1	CASSLQGATEAFF
14	TRBV12-5	TRBJ2-7	CASGPLSPPYEQYF
13	TRBV2	TRBJ2-1	CASSGLGVGEQFF
16	TRBV15	TRBJ2-2	CATSSWDQGGSGELFF
14	TRBV27	TRBJ2-7	CASSSFSPFYEQYF
14	TRBV4-1	TRBJ2-1	CASKGAGGDNEQFF
10	TRBV2	TRBJ2-5	CASGREPQYF
14	TRBV6-5	TRBJ1-6	CASRTTGYNSPLHF
15	TRBV5-4	TRBJ2-2	CASSLDRVGTGELFF
14	TRBV5-1	TRBJ2-7	CASSLGPTRYEQYF
13	TRBV5-4	TRBJ1-5	CASSFGENQPQHF
14	TRBV5-4	TRBJ2-2	CASSFGQHTGELFF
15	TRBV7-9	TRBJ1-2	CASSLEGRGHGGYTF
14	TRBV19	TRBJ2-7	CASSTLLGAHEQYF
13	TRBV5-4	TRBJ1-1	CASSFDMNTEAFF
14	TRBV19	TRBJ1-2	CASSLVPANYGYTF
16	TRBV10-3	TRBJ1-5	CAISLGEGSSNQPQHF
14	TRBV6-4	TRBJ1-5	CASSLDRGDWPQHF